The 4 T cell receptor beta chains below come from one sample, sequenced in a study of blood T cell repertoires in COVID-19. Only in-frame clones appear in the TCRdb table, and some are missing; sequencing was by immunoSEQ multiplex PCR. The data contain some 250,000 clones, around 89% of them singletons. Sequencing used PBMCs or T cells enriched from blood (not recorded which). These receptors were taken from a man aged 35 to 55 who had recovered from COVID-19.

This clone has just one count. This chain joins TRBV3-1 (or the pseudogene TRBV3-2) and TRBJ2-7, with 8 bases matching TRBD1. V was clipped by 2 bases and J by 2 bases; unmatched bases: 11. The CDR3 is made up of 17 amino acids. Per the germline V gene, CDR1 is LGHDT and CDR2 is YNNKEL (reference sequence). CDR3 loop: CASSQYGGRGRPYEQYF. The CDR3 coding sequence is TGTGCCAGCAGCCAATACGGGGGCAGGGGGCGCCCCTACGAGCAGTACTTC.

CDR3 sequence reads: CASSKAGGFRAEAFF. The CDR3 DNA is TGTGCCAGTAGTAAGGCAGGGGGATTTAGGGCTGAAGCTTTCTTT. The chain carries TRBV19 and TRBJ1-1; TRBD1 matches at 7 bases. Germline CDR1 is LNHDA and CDR2 is SQIVND (reference sequence). This CDR3 contains 15 residues. V was clipped by 4 bases and J by 6 bases; unmatched bases: 11.

The chain employs TRBV2 and TRBJ1-6; no clear D. V was pared by 10 bases and J by 2 bases, with 15 bases between. The CDR3 extends over 15 amino acids. Germline V CDR1 and CDR2: SNHLY, FYNNEI. CDR3 sequence (DNA): TGTGCCACCCGCGTCTCTAGAACCTATAATTCACCCCTCCACTTT. Its protein product is CATRVSRTYNSPLHF.

The rearrangement links TRBV6-5 to TRBJ1-1; possibly TRBD1 for D (5 bases). The CDR3 loop spans 13 amino acids. V lost 5 bases and J lost 3, with 10 bases in between. Germline V gives CDR1 MNHEY, CDR2 SVGAGI. The CDR3 region is CASSRIGDTEAFF. Here the CDR3 DNA reads TGTGCCAGCAGTCGTATAGGGGACACTGAAGCTTTCTTT.